Shown below are 29 T cell receptor beta chains from a single sample sequenced in a study of T cell repertoires in cytomegalovirus infection. Their specific antigens are unknown. TCRdb reanalysed the reads using MiXCR and keeps one entry per CDR3 protein. Here the sample spans roughly 280,000 distinct CDR3 sequences, around 20% being singletons. This specimen consisted of cultured PBMCs, obtained from culture after CMV antigen stimulation. Every receptor here comes from a human donor in good health (CMV status not recorded). Some clones in this sample may be carry-over from other donors' samples.

Only a few counts were recorded for this clonotype. The V call is TRBV19, the J call TRBJ2-1, with TRBD2 matching 14 bases. The CDR3 contains 18 residues. The ends lost 6 bases at V and 6 bases at J; junction bases unmatched: 13. Germline CDR1 and CDR2: LNHDA and SQIVND (reference sequence). CDR3 coding DNA: TGTGCCAGTAGGAACCCGGGACTAGCGGGAGAAAAGGGCAATGAGCAGTTCTTC. Amino acids: CASRNPGLAGEKGNEQFF. Combining the CDR3 with reference TRBV19 and TRBJ2-1 gives the whole variable domain DGGITQSPKYLFRKEGQNVTLSCEQNLNHDAMYWYRQDPGQGLRLIYYSQIVNDFQKGDIAEGYSVSREKKESFPLTVTSAQKNPTAFYLCASRNPGLAGEKGNEQFFGPGTRLTVL.

This clonotype came up many times. This rearrangement joins TRBV7-2 to TRBJ1-2, with D possibly matching TRBD1 (5 bases). With 2 bases removed from V and 2 bases from J, the gap between germline ends came to 9 bases. CDR1 is SGHTA, CDR2 FQGNSA, per germline. The CDR3 loop spans 14 amino acids. CDR3 loop: CASSLWGPNYGYTF. As DNA, the CDR3 is TGTGCCAGCAGCTTATGGGGACCGAACTATGGCTACACCTTC.

This clonotype was seen at least ten times. The chain combines TRBV7-2 with TRBJ2-1; 8 bases are a match to TRBD2. CDR1 is SGHTA, CDR2 FQGNSA, per germline. CDR3 length equals 20 residues. Trimming removed 2 bases from V and 4 bases from J; junction bases left unmatched: 19. CDR3 sequence (DNA): TGTGCCAGCAGCTTAAGGACAAGCGGGAGAGGTCAGGGCGGATACAATGAGCAGTTCTTC. Protein product: CASSLRTSGRGQGGYNEQFF.

This clonotype was seen a few times. The chain combines TRBV4-1 with TRBJ2-1; D is possibly TRBD1 (5 bases). From germline, CDR1 is MGHRA and CDR2 YSYEKL. CDR3 size: 14 residues. V was shortened by 7 bases and J by 1 base, with 11 bases between the two germline ends. As DNA, the CDR3 is TGCGCCAGCAAAGGGGAAGGGTCCTACAATGAGCAGTTCTTC. Residues: CASKGEGSYNEQFF.

The chain is built from TRBV9 and TRBJ2-1, with 7 nucleotides matching TRBD2. V trimming: 1 base; J trimming: 5 bases; junction bases outside the gene matches: 12. The V gene's germline CDR1 is SGDLS and CDR2 YYNGEE. This CDR3 comprises 17 residues. This chain's CDR3 is CASSVLVGGPLDNEQFF. DNA for the CDR3: TGTGCCAGCAGCGTACTAGTGGGAGGGCCTCTTGACAATGAGCAGTTCTTC.

The CDR3: CASRLGTDSYNEQFF. In nucleotides, the CDR3 is TGTGCCAGCAGACTCGGGACTGACTCCTACAATGAGCAGTTCTTC. This sequence joins TRBV27 and TRBJ2-1, with D maybe TRBD2 (6 bases). The V and J ends lost 6 bases and 0 bases respectively, with 12 bases between them. Per the germline V gene, CDR1 is MNHEY and CDR2 is SMNVEV (reference sequence). CDR3 length: 15 residues.

The rearrangement links TRBV12-3 or TRBV12-4 to TRBJ2-3; tentative D call: TRBD1 (6 bases). The CDR3 extends over 14 amino acids. V lost 3 bases and J lost 0, with 7 bases in between. CDR3 sequence reads: CASSLDSSTDTQYF. The DNA for the CDR3 is TGTGCCAGCAGTTTGGACAGTAGCACAGATACGCAGTATTTT.

This chain connects TRBV18 to TRBJ2-3, with D hard to call. Trimming took 2 bases from V and 5 from J, leaving 11 bases between them. The CDR3 length is 14 residues. CDR1 is KGHSH and CDR2 is LQKENI in the germline V gene. The CDR3 bases are TGTGCCAGCTCACCAGGGCGTGCTGGAGATACGCAGTATTTT. Amino acid sequence: CASSPGRAGDTQYF.

This clonotype was counted a few times. V usage is TRBV9 and J usage is TRBJ1-6, with TRBD1 identical over 12 bases. V shed 4 bases and J 10 bases; nucleotides not matched to a gene: 9. Germline V gene sequence: CDR1 SGDLS, CDR2 YYNGEE. There are 16 residues in the CDR3. CDR3 in DNA: TGTGCCAGCAGCCGGGACAGGGGGCTCGAGGGATCACCCCTCCACTTT. The encoded protein is CASSRDRGLEGSPLHF.

This clonotype was detected once. The rearrangement links TRBV19 to TRBJ2-2; TRBD1 or TRBD2 may be the D gene (6 bases each). The V end lost 2 bases, the J end lost 2 bases, and 15 bases lay between the germline ends. The length of the CDR3 is 17 residues. In germline, CDR1 is LNHDA, CDR2 SQIVND (reference sequence). In DNA form, the CDR3 reads TGTGCCAGTAGTATAACCCACGGAGGGGGTAACACCGGGGAGCTGTTTTTT. This translates into CASSITHGGGNTGELFF.

This clonotype was recorded at least ten times. The gene calls are TRBV4-2 and TRBJ2-2; 8 nucleotides match TRBD2. Trimming cost V 0 bases and J 0 bases; bases outside gene matches: 6. CDR1 and CDR2 (germline): LGHNA, YNFKEQ. The CDR3 length is 18 residues. The CDR3 region is CASSQDHPAGANTGELFF. CDR3 coding DNA: TGTGCCAGCAGCCAAGATCATCCAGCGGGGGCGAACACCGGGGAGCTGTTTTTT.

V and J are TRBV6-2 or TRBV6-3 and TRBJ2-1, with 7 bases fitting TRBD2. The CDR3 covers 15 residues. Germline CDR1 MNHEY, CDR2 SVGEGT. After removal of 7 bases from V and 9 bases from J, the junction contained 15 bases not matched to a gene. CDR3 nucleotides: TGTGCCAGCACCCTTGGTGGGACTACCTCCATTGAGCAGTTCTTC. Its translation is CASTLGGTTSIEQFF.

In this sample, this clonotype turned up many times. J is TRBJ2-7 and V is TRBV7-8; TRBD1 aligns across 10 bases. The CDR3 contains 16 residues. From germline, CDR1 is SGHVS and CDR2 FQNEAQ. V gave up 5 bases and J gave up 3 bases; unmatched junction bases: 10. CDR3 residues: CASSIGTRDRGYEQYV. The CDR3 DNA follows: TGTGCCAGCAGCATAGGGACCCGGGACAGGGGCTACGAGCAGTACGTC.

This clonotype has ten or more counts. The genes are TRBV7-6 and TRBJ2-1, with 10 bases matching TRBD2. The CDR3 totals 19 residues. Germline trimming cut 1 base from V and 5 bases from J; bases unmatched to any gene: 14. CDR1 is SGHVS and CDR2 is FNYEAQ in the germline V gene. Here the CDR3 reads CASSLDLGLAGEENNEQFF. In nucleotides, the CDR3 is TGTGCCAGCAGCTTAGATTTAGGGCTAGCGGGAGAGGAGAACAATGAGCAGTTCTTC.

The rearrangement uses TRBV6-2 or TRBV6-3 and TRBJ2-3, with D perhaps TRBD2 (5 bases). Germline V gene sequence: CDR1 MNHEY, CDR2 SVGEGT. This CDR3 comprises 14 residues. Between the trimmed V and J ends, which lost 6 bases and 2 bases, there was a span of 12 bases. In DNA, the CDR3 is TGTGCCAGCAGGAGCGGAAACCCCACAGATACGCAGTATTTT. It translates to CASRSGNPTDTQYF.

There are many counts of this clonotype. The DNA for the CDR3 is TGTGCCAGCTCTACCGAATCGGGACACGGAGGCTACACCTTC. As protein: CASSTESGHGGYTF. The genes are TRBV18 and TRBJ1-2, with a tentative D call TRBD1 (6 bases). Trimming shortened V by 6 bases and J by 8 bases, and 19 bases separated the two germline ends. The CDR3 runs 14 residues. The germline CDR1 and CDR2 sequences are KGHSH and LQKENI.

This clonotype came up a few times. The CDR3 loop reads CASSQAIHPRDRVSSSSYEQYV. The CDR3 nucleotides are TGCGCCAGCAGCCAAGCTATCCACCCCCGGGACAGGGTATCATCTAGCTCCTACGAGCAGTACGTC. The chain employs TRBV4-1 and TRBJ2-7, with 9 bases matching TRBD1. This CDR3 comprises 22 residues. Germline assignment: CDR1 MGHRA and CDR2 YSYEKL. The ends lost 1 base at V and 0 bases at J; junction bases unmatched: 22.

This sequence joins TRBV6-1 and TRBJ2-1; TRBD2 matches at 7 bases. Looked up from germline, CDR1 is MNHNS and CDR2 is SASEGT. The CDR3 sequence is 18 residues long. J lost 10 bases, V lost 7 bases, and 25 bases had no gene match. This CDR3 reads CASKSKWDRLAEPSEQFF. The DNA for the CDR3 is TGTGCCAGCAAGTCAAAGTGGGATCGCCTAGCGGAACCTTCAGAGCAGTTCTTC.

This clonotype was counted ten times or more. This rearrangement joins TRBV7-9 to TRBJ1-1; no firm D call. Germline CDR1 reads SEHNR; CDR2 reads FQNEAQ (reference sequence). The CDR3 loop spans 14 amino acids. Trimming stripped 2 bases from V and 1 base from J, with 8 bases between. CDR3 nucleotides: TGTGCCAGCAGCTTATTCGGGAAGAACACTGAAGCTTTCTTT. Its protein is CASSLFGKNTEAFF.

The chain combines TRBV6-1 with TRBJ2-3, with a weak D call TRBD1 (7 bases). Trimming pared 6 bases from V and 3 bases from J, leaving 22 bases between. The germline gives CDR1 MNHNS, CDR2 SASEGT. The CDR3 consists of 17 residues. CDR3 coding DNA: TGTGCCAGCAGCCGATCGGAGGGGGCATGGGGGACAGATACGCAGTATTTT. Translating gives CASSRSEGAWGTDTQYF.

The genes are TRBV5-4 and TRBJ2-3; D is unclear. Between the trimmed V and J ends, which lost 4 bases and 0 bases, there was a span of 9 bases. CDR3 length: 14 amino acids. Looked up from germline, CDR1 is SGHNT and CDR2 is YYREEE (reference sequence). CDR3 nucleotides: TGTGCCAGCAGCCCTGACTCTAGCACAGATACGCAGTATTTT. Translated, it gives CASSPDSSTDTQYF.

The table lists this clonotype with a count of one. The genes are TRBV4-1 and TRBJ1-1; D gene uncertain. Trimming took 0 bases from V and 7 from J, leaving 9 bases between them. Germline-derived CDR1 and CDR2 are MGHRA and YSYEKL. The CDR3 loop spans 13 amino acids. In DNA form, the CDR3 reads TGCGCCAGCAGCCAAGAAGAGTACGGTGAAGCTTTCTTT. Its translation is CASSQEEYGEAFF.

This clonotype was detected only a few times. This chain uses TRBV9 with TRBJ2-7; D is possibly TRBD2 (6 bases). Germline lookup yields CDR1 SGDLS and CDR2 YYNGEE. The CDR3 has 14 residues. V was cut by 2 bases and J by 2 bases, with 11 bases left in between. The CDR3 DNA sequence: TGTGCCAGCAGCGTTGGAGGGACCACCTACGAGCAGTACTTC. It specifies CASSVGGTTYEQYF.

Only a few counts were recorded for this clonotype. The chain uses TRBV24-1 and TRBJ1-2; 11 bases agree with TRBD1. Germline V gives CDR1 KGHDR, CDR2 SFDVKD. The V gene end was trimmed by 4 bases and the J gene end by 10 bases; junction bases not matched to a gene: 10. The CDR3 covers 15 residues. The DNA for the CDR3 is TGTGCCACCAGTGACTCCTCCCGGGACAGGGGGGACTACACCTTC. Its protein is CATSDSSRDRGDYTF.

This clonotype occurred many times. The rearrangement uses TRBV6-2 or TRBV6-3 and TRBJ1-2; D unresolved. Germline V gene data show CDR1 as MNHEY and CDR2 as SVGEGT. The CDR3 loop spans 15 amino acids. V lost 3 bases and J lost 0, with 11 bases in between. CDR3 sequence reads: CASSYLARANYGYTF. The CDR3 DNA sequence: TGTGCCAGCAGTTATCTCGCGAGGGCTAACTATGGCTACACCTTC.

The chain combines TRBV29-1 with TRBJ1-1; TRBD1 aligns across 7 bases. Per germline, CDR1 SQVTM and CDR2 ANQGSEA. With 8 bases clipped from V and 11 bases from J, the junction kept 14 bases outside the gene matches. This CDR3 has 12 amino acids. The CDR3 DNA follows: TGCAGCCGACAGGGTCCAGGAATTGAGGCTTTCTTT. This translates into CSRQGPGIEAFF.

For the CDR3, the DNA is TGTGCCAGCAGTCCCGCTAGCGGAGGGATCAAAAACATTCAGTACTTC. This gives the protein CASSPASGGIKNIQYF. This chain links TRBV6-2 or TRBV6-3 with TRBJ2-4; 7 bases align to TRBD2. The CDR3 is 16 amino acids. The V and J ends lost 5 bases and 3 bases, in that order; junction bases with no gene match: 10. Germline values: CDR1 MNHEY, CDR2 SVGEGT.

This clonotype has just a few counts. The rearrangement links TRBV19 to TRBJ2-1; 7 bases agree with TRBD2. From germline, CDR1 is LNHDA and CDR2 SQIVND (reference sequence). The CDR3 is made up of 13 amino acids. V trimming: 3 bases; J trimming: 12 bases; junction bases outside the gene matches: 8. The CDR3 spells CASSISSGPGQFF. CDR3 coding DNA: TGTGCCAGTAGTATCTCTAGCGGCCCAGGGCAGTTCTTC.

This clonotype was seen only a few times. CDR3 bases: TGTGCCAGCAGCCCGGGACAGGGGGTCGGGGAGCTGTTTTTT. Amino acid sequence: CASSPGQGVGELFF. This chain links TRBV12-3 or TRBV12-4 with TRBJ2-2; 11 bases fit TRBD1. V shed 6 bases, J shed 7 bases, and the junction held 4 bases outside the gene matches. This CDR3 is built from 14 residues.